The entry below describes one T cell receptor (beta chain). Its antigen is currently unknown. Separation from the roughly 670-subject first cohort characterized the roughly 130-subject validation cohort, to which the donors belonged. Sequencing used immunoSEQ multiplex PCR; TCRdb keeps in-frame clones, though not all of them. The data show around 190,000 clones, with around 88% seen just once and about 1.5% held by the top ten. The sample comes from a study of cytomegalovirus exposure and HLA in healthy donors. Notes on the study in general: The study put 150 or so TCR beta chains on its list as cytomegalovirus-associated. The CMV antigen specificity of three CMV-associated chains was confirmed through in vitro analysis. Reported results showed that the classifier diagnosed cytomegalovirus status with high specificity and sensitivity.

The J segment lost 4 bases and the V segment lost 0 bases, leaving 13 bases of the junction unmatched. CDR1 GTSNPN and CDR2 SVGIG come from the germline V gene (reference sequence). The CDR3 runs to 18 residues. The chain employs TRBV30 and TRBJ2-3; TRBD2 aligns across 10 bases. This receptor was identified in a woman under 30 in good health and CMV-seronegative. Material: PBMCs. DNA of the CDR3: TGTGCCTGGAGTGTACGCCCTAGCGGGAGTTGGGGGCCAGATACGCAGTATTTT. As protein: CAWSVRPSGSWGPDTQYF.